The next 8 T cell receptor beta chains were all read from a single sample in a study of blood T cell repertoires in COVID-19 (TCRdb year 2020). Preparation of the library involved the immunoSEQ multiplex PCR assay. Sourced from immuneACCESS, this table was stored by TCRdb with only in-frame sequences that have V and J called. A share of the clones is absent; for the studies checked, an unresolved V gene accounts for under half, and the remainder has no known explanation. This sample comprises 45,000 to 60,000 clones, approximately 85% of them detected only once. The biggest ten clones account for approximately 3% of the sample. Sequencing input: peripheral blood. These receptors were taken from a man aged 45-65 years with active COVID-19.

CDR3 in DNA: TGTGCCAGTAGTATAGATCGAGGTCAGCCCCAGCATTTT. This encodes CASSIDRGQPQHF. The gene calls are TRBV19 and TRBJ1-5; D call uncertain. V dropped 0 bases and J dropped 6 bases, with 6 bases sitting between them. CDR1 is LNHDA, CDR2 SQIVND, per germline (reference sequence). The CDR3 spans 13 residues.

The rearrangement links TRBV7-2 to TRBJ1-4; D ambiguous. The V gene's germline CDR1 is SGHTA and CDR2 FQGNSA. The CDR3 spans 16 residues. The V and J ends lost 0 bases and 0 bases respectively, with 8 bases between them. The CDR3 coding sequence is TGTGCCAGCAGCTTAGCGGTACAGCCAACTAATGAAAAACTGTTTTTT. Translation gives CASSLAVQPTNEKLFF. Drawing the rest from reference TRBV7-2 and TRBJ1-4, the complete variable domain is GAGVSQSPSNKVTEKGKDVELRCDPISGHTALYWYRQSLGQGLEFLIYFQGNSAPDKSGLPSDRFSAERTGGSVSTLTIQRTQQEDSAVYLCASSLAVQPTNEKLFFGSGTQLSVL.

The chain combines TRBV27 with TRBJ1-5; the D gene is possibly TRBD1 (5 bases). The germline V gene encodes CDR1 MNHEY and CDR2 SMNVEV (reference sequence). This CDR3 has 15 residues. V was trimmed by 2 bases and J by 3 bases, leaving 11 bases between them. CDR3 nucleotides: TGTGCCAGCAGTTTAGGCGGGACCAACAATCAGCCCCAGCATTTT. Translating it yields CASSLGGTNNQPQHF.

The V call is TRBV18, the J call TRBJ1-1; D gene ambiguous. The CDR3 loop spans 14 amino acids. In germline, CDR1 is KGHSH, CDR2 LQKENI. Deletions cut 4 bases from V and 1 base from J, with 10 bases between. The CDR3 DNA is TGTGCCAGCTCACGCTCGGTCCAGAACACTGAAGCTTTCTTT. This codes for CASSRSVQNTEAFF.

The CDR3 DNA sequence: TGTGCCAGCGGAGGGGCCTACACTGAAGCTTTCTTT. Residues: CASGGAYTEAFF. J is TRBJ1-1 and V is TRBV28; possible D gene TRBD1, 5 bases. V dropped 8 bases and J dropped 3 bases, with 10 bases sitting between them. CDR1 and CDR2 (germline): MDHEN, SYDVKM. This CDR3 is built from 12 residues. Using reference TRBV28 and TRBJ1-1 for the parts outside the CDR3, the full variable domain is DVKVTQSSRYLVKRTGEKVFLECVQDMDHENMFWYRQDPGLGLRLIYFSYDVKMKEKGDIPEGYSVSREKKERFSLILESASTNQTSMYLCASGGAYTEAFFGQGTRLTVV.

In DNA, the CDR3 is TGTGCCAGCAGCCCGGCCCCAGGGACCCAGTACTTC. Translation gives CASSPAPGTQYF. The rearrangement joins TRBV6-5 to TRBJ2-5; the D is unclear. V was trimmed by 6 bases and J by 7 bases, leaving 12 bases between them. The CDR3 has 12 amino acids. Per germline, CDR1 MNHEY and CDR2 SVGAGI.

The chain joins TRBV5-1 to TRBJ1-4; TRBD1 matches 7 bases. Trimming cost V 3 bases and J 5 bases; bases outside gene matches: 4. Germline V gives CDR1 SGHRS, CDR2 YFSETQ. The CDR3 extends over 14 amino acids. Here the CDR3 reads CASSSGQINEKLFF. CDR3 DNA: TGCGCCAGCAGCTCGGGACAGATAAATGAAAAACTGTTTTTT.

The chain couples TRBV9 to TRBJ1-6; 8 bases are a match to TRBD1. The CDR3 is 16 amino acids. The germline gives CDR1 SGDLS, CDR2 YYNGEE. V was clipped by 0 bases and J by 9 bases; unmatched bases: 8. The DNA of the CDR3 is TGTGCCAGCAGCGTAGGTCCAGGGGGCGAATTTTCACCCCTCCACTTT. Amino acid sequence: CASSVGPGGEFSPLHF.